This entry describes one T cell receptor (beta chain). Germline V gives CDR1 MDHEN, CDR2 SYDVKM. The J segment lost 1 base and the V segment lost 7 bases, leaving 9 bases of the junction unmatched. The CDR3 spans 15 residues. Method: immunoSEQ multiplex PCR; TCRdb's copy keeps in-frame clones and lacks some. The sample lists around 30,000 clones, about 85% occurring once. The data belong to a study of blood T cell repertoires in COVID-19. The wider study: Some COVID-19 samples were acute and others convalescent; all came from the United States, Italy and Spain.

The sample consisted of peripheral blood. The origin of this receptor is a man aged 50 to 59 with active or convalescent COVID-19. The rearrangement joins TRBV28 to TRBJ2-5; the match to TRBD2 covers 7 bases. The CDR3 region has the DNA TGTGCCAGCACCCCCCTGGGGAGGGCCCAAGAGACCCAGTACTTC. This encodes CASTPLGRAQETQYF.